This TCR beta chain was captured by sequencing in a study of cytomegalovirus exposure and HLA in healthy donors. Study outcomes and limitations: With DRB1 most and HLA-C fewest, TCR association rates differed between HLA loci in a later analysis. Earlier analysis yielded a pattern in which most TCR beta V segments were productive about 87% or about 30% of the time. Available immune exposure information covered CMV serostatus only. Across donors, sequencing depth was assumed by presence/absence analyses to be roughly uniform.

The PCR used 60 Vbeta and 13 Jbeta primers. Assay used: immunoSEQ multiplex PCR; TCRdb lists only in-frame clones, some missing. This sample has 150,000 or so clones, with around 83% found just once. Concerning this clone: The antigen is not known.

V was pared by 4 bases and J by 9 bases, with 9 bases of the junction left unmatched. Germline-derived CDR1 and CDR2 are MNHEY and SVGAGI. The CDR3 runs to 14 residues. The chain carries TRBV6-5 and TRBJ2-1, with 7 bases identical to TRBD2. The sequence derives from a male donor in good health and CMV-seropositive. The sequencing sample was made of PBMCs. CDR3 in DNA: TGTGCCAGCAGTTCATTCGGGGGGATTAGTGAGCAGTTCTTC. Encoded protein: CASSSFGGISEQFF.